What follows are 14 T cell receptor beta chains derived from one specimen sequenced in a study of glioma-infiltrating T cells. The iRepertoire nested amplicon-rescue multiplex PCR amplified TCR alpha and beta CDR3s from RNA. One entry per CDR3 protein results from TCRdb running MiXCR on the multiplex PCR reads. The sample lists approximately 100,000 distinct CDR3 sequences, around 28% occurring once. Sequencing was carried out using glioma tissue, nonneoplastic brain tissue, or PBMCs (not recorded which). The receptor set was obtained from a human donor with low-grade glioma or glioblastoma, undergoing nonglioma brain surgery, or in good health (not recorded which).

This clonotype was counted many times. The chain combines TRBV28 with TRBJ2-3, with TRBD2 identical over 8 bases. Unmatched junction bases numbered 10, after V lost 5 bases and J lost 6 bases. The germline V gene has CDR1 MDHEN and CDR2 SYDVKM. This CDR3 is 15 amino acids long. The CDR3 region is CASSRPGLVVDTQYF. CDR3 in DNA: TGTGCCAGCAGTAGGCCGGGACTAGTAGTTGATACGCAGTATTTT.

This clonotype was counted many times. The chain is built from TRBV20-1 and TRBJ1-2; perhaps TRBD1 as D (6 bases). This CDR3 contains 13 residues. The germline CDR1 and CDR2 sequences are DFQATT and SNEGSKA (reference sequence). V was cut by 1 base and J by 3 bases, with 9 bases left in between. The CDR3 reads CSARGTADYGYTF. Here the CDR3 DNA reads TGCAGTGCTAGAGGGACAGCGGACTATGGCTACACCTTC.

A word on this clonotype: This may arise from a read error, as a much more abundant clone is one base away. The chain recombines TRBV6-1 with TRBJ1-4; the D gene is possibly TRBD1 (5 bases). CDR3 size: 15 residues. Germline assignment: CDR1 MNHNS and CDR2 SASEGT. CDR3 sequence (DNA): TGTGCCAGCAGTCGCGACAGAGCAACTAATGAAAAACTGCTTTTT. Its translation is CASSRDRATNEKLLF.

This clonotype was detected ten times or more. Here the CDR3 reads CASGSHVGTGGNEQYF. The CDR3 DNA follows: TGTGCCAGCGGATCCCACGTCGGGACAGGGGGTAACGAGCAGTACTTC. The rearrangement uses TRBV6-1 and TRBJ2-7; 11 bases fit TRBD1. The germline CDR1 and CDR2 sequences are MNHNS and SASEGT. The CDR3 is 16 residues long. J was trimmed by 5 bases and V by 8 bases; bases with no gene match: 14.

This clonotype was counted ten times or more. CDR3 region: CATSERGAADTQYF. In DNA, the CDR3 is TGTGCCACCAGTGAGAGGGGCGCGGCAGATACGCAGTATTTT. J is TRBJ2-3 and V is TRBV24-1, with D perhaps matching TRBD1 or TRBD2 (5 bases each). Germline V CDR1 and CDR2: KGHDR, SFDVKD. The CDR3 covers 14 residues. V gave up 4 bases and J gave up 4 bases, with 11 bases separating them.

CDR3 in amino acids: CASSTGLAKNTGELFF. DNA of the CDR3: TGTGCCAGCAGCACAGGACTAGCCAAGAACACCGGGGAGCTGTTTTTT. This chain joins TRBV11-2 and TRBJ2-2, with 8 bases aligning to TRBD2. CDR1 is SGHAT, CDR2 FQNNGV, per germline. The CDR3 covers 16 residues. The trim removed 5 bases at V and 1 base at J, leaving 6 bases unmatched.

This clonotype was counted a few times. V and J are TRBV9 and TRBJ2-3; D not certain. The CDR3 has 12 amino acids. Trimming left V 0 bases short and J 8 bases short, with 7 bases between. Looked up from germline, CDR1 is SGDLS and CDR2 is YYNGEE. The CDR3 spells CASSVDPGTQYF. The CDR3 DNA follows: TGTGCCAGCAGCGTAGATCCGGGTACGCAGTATTTT.

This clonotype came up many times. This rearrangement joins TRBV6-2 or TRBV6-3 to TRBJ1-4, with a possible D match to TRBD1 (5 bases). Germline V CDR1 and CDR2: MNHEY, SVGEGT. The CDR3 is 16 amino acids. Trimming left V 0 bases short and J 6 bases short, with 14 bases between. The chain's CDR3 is CASSYSLGEADEKLFF. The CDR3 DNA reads TGTGCCAGCAGTTACTCCCTAGGGGAAGCTGATGAAAAACTGTTTTTT.

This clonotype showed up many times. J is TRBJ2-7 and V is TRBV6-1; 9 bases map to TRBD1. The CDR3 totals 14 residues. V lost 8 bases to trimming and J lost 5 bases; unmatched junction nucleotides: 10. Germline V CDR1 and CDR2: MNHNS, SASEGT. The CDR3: CASLRTGDEDEQYF. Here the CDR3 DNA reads TGTGCCAGCCTGCGGACAGGGGACGAGGACGAGCAGTACTTC.

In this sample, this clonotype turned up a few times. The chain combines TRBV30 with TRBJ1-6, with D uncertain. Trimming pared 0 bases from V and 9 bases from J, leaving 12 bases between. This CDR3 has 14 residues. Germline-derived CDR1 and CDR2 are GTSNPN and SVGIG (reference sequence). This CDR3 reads CAWSVPTITSPLHF. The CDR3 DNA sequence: TGTGCCTGGAGTGTACCTACCATAACTTCACCCCTCCACTTT.

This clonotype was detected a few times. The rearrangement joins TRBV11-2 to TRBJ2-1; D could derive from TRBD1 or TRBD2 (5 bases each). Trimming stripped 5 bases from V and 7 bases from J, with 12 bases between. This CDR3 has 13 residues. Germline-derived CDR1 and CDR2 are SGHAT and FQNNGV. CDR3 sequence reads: CASSPTGTNEQFF. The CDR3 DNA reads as TGTGCCAGCAGCCCCACGGGGACGAATGAGCAGTTCTTC.

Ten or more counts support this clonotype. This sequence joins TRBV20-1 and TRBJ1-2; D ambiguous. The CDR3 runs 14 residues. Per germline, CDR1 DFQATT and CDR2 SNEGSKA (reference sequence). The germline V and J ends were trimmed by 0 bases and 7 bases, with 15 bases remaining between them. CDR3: CSARDNSIPGGYTF. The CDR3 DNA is TGCAGTGCTAGAGATAATAGCATCCCTGGTGGCTACACCTTC.

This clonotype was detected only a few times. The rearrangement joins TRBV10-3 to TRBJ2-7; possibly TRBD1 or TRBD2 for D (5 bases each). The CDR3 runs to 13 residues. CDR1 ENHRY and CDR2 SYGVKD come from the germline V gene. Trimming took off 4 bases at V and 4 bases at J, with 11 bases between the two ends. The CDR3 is CAISGGILYEQYF. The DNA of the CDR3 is TGTGCCATCAGTGGGGGGATCCTTTACGAGCAGTACTTC.

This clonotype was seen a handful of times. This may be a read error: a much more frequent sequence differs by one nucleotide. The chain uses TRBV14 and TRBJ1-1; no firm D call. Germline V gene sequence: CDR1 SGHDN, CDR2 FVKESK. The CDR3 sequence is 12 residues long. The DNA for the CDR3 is TGTGCCAGCAGCATGCAGGTAACTGAAGCTTTATTT. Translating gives CASSMQVTEALF. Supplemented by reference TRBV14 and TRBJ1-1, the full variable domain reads EAGVTQFPSHSVIEKGQTVTLRCDPISGHDNLYWYRRVMGKEIKFLLHFVKESKQDESGMPNNRFLAERTGGTYSTLKVQPAELEDSGVYFCASSMQVTEALFGQGTRLTVV.